Below are 13 T cell receptor beta chains sequenced from a single sample in a study of cytomegalovirus exposure and HLA in healthy donors. PCR was performed using 60 Vbeta and 13 Jbeta primers. TCRdb's table, derived via immunoSEQ multiplex PCR, lists solely in-frame clones and lacks some. The sample has fewer than 150,000 clones, 76% seen once. The sequenced material came from PBMCs. These receptors were obtained from a man aged 45-65 years in good health and CMV-seropositive.

The table lists this clone with a few counts. V is TRBV14 and J is TRBJ2-4; 8 nucleotides align to TRBD1. The CDR3 spans 16 residues. Germline V gives CDR1 SGHDN, CDR2 FVKESK. Unmatched junction bases numbered 11, after V lost 10 bases and J lost 0 bases. Here the CDR3 reads CATSRTGPIAKNIQYF. Written as DNA, the CDR3 is TGTGCCACCTCGAGGACAGGGCCCATAGCCAAAAACATTCAGTACTTC.

This chain uses TRBV2 with TRBJ2-1; the D gene is possibly TRBD1 (6 bases). The CDR3 is made up of 17 amino acids. Trimming took 6 bases from V and 0 from J, leaving 18 bases between them. CDR1 and CDR2 from the germline V gene are SNHLY and FYNNEI. This CDR3 is CASRKSGAESSYNEQFF. DNA for the CDR3: TGTGCCAGCAGGAAATCAGGGGCTGAAAGCTCCTACAATGAGCAGTTCTTC.

V and J are TRBV28 and TRBJ1-5; tentatively, D is TRBD1 (5 bases). Trimming took 7 bases from V and 1 from J, leaving 17 bases between them. CDR1 is MDHEN, CDR2 SYDVKM, per germline. CDR3 length: 16 amino acids. The CDR3 bases are TGTGCCAGCACCGACAGACAAATACGGAGCAATCAGCCCCAGCATTTT. Residues: CASTDRQIRSNQPQHF.

In its sample, this clone was seen once. V gene TRBV2 combines with J gene TRBJ2-2; 10 bases agree with TRBD1. Germline trimming cut 6 bases from V and 8 bases from J; bases unmatched to any gene: 6. Germline V gives CDR1 SNHLY, CDR2 FYNNEI. The CDR3 consists of 14 residues. This CDR3 reads CASRSGTGEGELFF. In DNA form, the CDR3 reads TGTGCCAGCAGGTCCGGGACAGGGGAAGGGGAGCTGTTTTTT.

The chain uses TRBV25-1 and TRBJ2-7; the match to TRBD2 covers 7 bases. V trimming: 8 bases; J trimming: 3 bases; junction bases outside the gene matches: 10. CDR1 MGHDK and CDR2 SYGVNS come from the germline V gene. The CDR3 runs 14 residues. CDR3 residues: CASGRGDWDYEQYF. CDR3 in DNA: TGTGCCAGCGGGAGGGGCGACTGGGACTACGAGCAGTACTTC.

This chain links TRBV11-2 with TRBJ2-4, with a tentative D call TRBD1 (6 bases). The DNA end favors TRBJ2-5, so the J call may be wrong. The CDR3 spans 17 residues. In germline, CDR1 is SGHAT, CDR2 FQNNGV. The CDR3 is CASSLSSTRSPDRTQYF. The CDR3, as DNA: TGTGCCAGCAGCTTATCCTCCACTCGATCCCCGGACAGGACCCAGTACTTC.

In DNA form, the CDR3 reads TGTGCCAGCAGTGAGGATCTTGGACAGGGGTCCCCCGGGGAGCTGTTTTTT. This encodes CASSEDLGQGSPGELFF. The chain employs TRBV25-1 and TRBJ2-2, with 9 bases identical to TRBD1. Germline assignment: CDR1 MGHDK and CDR2 SYGVNS. This CDR3 comprises 17 residues. With V trimmed by 3 bases and J by 6 bases, 11 bases remained unmatched.

CDR3 region: CASSRGTAEQYF. DNA for the CDR3: TGTGCCAGCAGCCGCGGGACGGCCGAGCAGTACTTC. The V call is TRBV27, the J call TRBJ2-7, with TRBD2 as a possible D gene (6 bases). This CDR3 is built from 12 residues. CDR1 is MNHEY and CDR2 is SMNVEV in the germline V gene (reference sequence). V shed 6 bases and J shed 6 bases, with 12 bases lying between them.

This chain links TRBV11-2 with TRBJ2-7, with no clear D. The CDR3 has 18 amino acids. Germline V gene lookup returns CDR1 SGHAT and CDR2 FQNNGV. Trimming cost V 5 bases and J 5 bases, with 28 bases left between them. For the CDR3, the DNA is TGTGCCAGCAGCCGCGATTATGCTAACCCAAGTATCTATAACGAGCAGTACTTC. The encoded protein is CASSRDYANPSIYNEQYF.

This clone was seen a single time. V is TRBV7-9 and J is TRBJ2-2, with TRBD2 matching over 14 bases. The CDR3 is 16 residues long. Unmatched junction bases numbered 6, after V lost 6 bases and J lost 6 bases. CDR1 and CDR2 (germline): SEHNR, FQNEAQ (reference sequence). The DNA for the CDR3 is TGTGCCAGCAGTCCCGGGACTAGCGGGAGCCCCGGGGAGCTGTTTTTT. This encodes CASSPGTSGSPGELFF.

V gene TRBV5-4 combines with J gene TRBJ2-3; D might be TRBD1 (6 bases). Germline CDR1 is SGHNT and CDR2 is YYREEE (reference sequence). Trimming pared 3 bases from V and 0 bases from J, leaving 14 bases between. CDR3 length: 16 residues. The CDR3, as DNA: TGTGCCAGCAGCTATCCTCTGGACAGTAGCACAGATACGCAGTATTTT. Residues: CASSYPLDSSTDTQYF.

The sample holds a few counts of this clone. The V and J genes are TRBV5-5 and TRBJ1-2; 8 positions match TRBD1. Trimming at V came to 3 bases and at J to 3 bases, leaving 7 bases not matched to a gene. This CDR3 spans 15 amino acids. Germline V gene lookup returns CDR1 SGHKS and CDR2 YYEKEE (reference sequence). The DNA of the CDR3 is TGTGCCAGCAGCTCGTGGGACAGGCGGGACTATGGCTACACCTTC. Protein: CASSSWDRRDYGYTF.

V is TRBV11-3 and J is TRBJ2-6; no firm D call. The CDR3 runs 19 residues. Trimming stripped 0 bases from V and 0 bases from J, with 15 bases between. CDR1 is SGHNT, CDR2 YENEEA, per germline. CDR3 DNA: TGTGCCAGCAGCTTAGACGTCTGGAGAGAGAGCTCTGGGGCCAACGTCCTGACTTTC. Translating gives CASSLDVWRESSGANVLTF.